These 21 T cell receptor beta chains share one sample of origin, sequenced in a study of siplizumab effects on memory and regulatory T cells. Method: immunoSEQ multiplex PCR; TCRdb's copy keeps in-frame clones and lacks some. The sample shows 55,000 to 70,000 clones, 93% of them seen only once. Sequenced input: CD8+ T cells sorted from blood. The receptors were gathered from a human donor in good health.

CDR3 protein: CASSWTSGGEQFF. CDR3 DNA: TGTGCCAGCAGTTGGACTAGCGGTGGTGAGCAGTTCTTC. J is TRBJ2-1 and V is TRBV27, with TRBD2 identical over 10 bases. J was trimmed by 9 bases and V by 4 bases; bases with no gene match: 3. The CDR3 is 13 residues long. Germline loops: CDR1 MNHEY, CDR2 SMNVEV (reference sequence).

This rearrangement joins TRBV28 to TRBJ1-2; D perhaps matches TRBD1 (6 bases). Trimming stripped 3 bases from V and 5 bases from J, with 10 bases between. The CDR3 is 13 residues long. Germline V CDR1 and CDR2: MDHEN, SYDVKM. The CDR3 DNA is TGTGCCAGCAGTTTCACGGGGGCTTATGGCTACACCTTC. Residues: CASSFTGAYGYTF.

This chain uses TRBV27 with TRBJ2-3; D ambiguous. The V gene lost 0 bases and the J gene lost 3 bases, with 10 bases spanning the gap. CDR1 is MNHEY and CDR2 is SMNVEV in the germline V gene (reference sequence). The CDR3 sequence is 15 residues long. CDR3 region: CASSLSSYSTDTQYF. CDR3 DNA sequence: TGTGCCAGCAGTTTATCCTCATACTCGACAGATACGCAGTATTTT.

The chain has TRBV6-5 and TRBJ2-7; a possible D gene is TRBD2 (6 bases). The germline CDR1 and CDR2 sequences are MNHEY and SVGAGI. V dropped 4 bases and J dropped 3 bases, with 10 bases sitting between them. This CDR3 is 13 amino acids long. The CDR3 DNA sequence: TGTGCCAGCAGTTTGGGGGGAGTCTACGAGCAGTACTTC. It codes for CASSLGGVYEQYF.

The chain employs TRBV5-4 and TRBJ2-7, with TRBD2 matching over 7 bases. J was trimmed by 2 bases and V by 3 bases; bases with no gene match: 5. There are 14 residues in the CDR3. Germline lookup yields CDR1 SGHNT and CDR2 YYREEE (reference sequence). CDR3: CASSSSGRPYEQYF. The CDR3, as DNA: TGTGCCAGCAGCTCATCCGGGAGGCCCTACGAGCAGTACTTC. Full variable domain (outside the CDR3, taken from reference TRBV5-4 and TRBJ2-7): ETGVTQSPTHLIKTRGQQVTLRCSSQSGHNTVSWYQQALGQGPQFIFQYYREEENGRGNFPPRFSGLQFPNYSSELNVNALELDDSALYLCASSSSGRPYEQYFGPGTRLTVT.

V and J are TRBV7-6 and TRBJ1-4; D is uncertain. Germline CDR1 is SGHVS and CDR2 is FNYEAQ. Trimming left V 2 bases short and J 5 bases short, with 9 bases between. The CDR3 runs 14 residues. CDR3: CASSLNPANEKLFF. The CDR3, as DNA: TGTGCCAGCAGCTTAAATCCCGCGAATGAAAAACTGTTTTTT.

The chain employs TRBV27 and TRBJ2-3, with TRBD2 matching over 12 bases. V dropped 5 bases and J dropped 3; count of bases not matched to a gene: 3. This CDR3 is 15 amino acids long. Germline assignment: CDR1 MNHEY and CDR2 SMNVEV (reference sequence). The CDR3 reads CASSTLAGGTDTQYF. The CDR3 DNA reads TGTGCCAGCAGTACCCTAGCGGGAGGGACAGATACGCAGTATTTT.

The CDR3 bases are TGCGCCAGCAGCTTGGTAGGGACAGGGTTCAACGAGCAGTACTTC. This sequence encodes CASSLVGTGFNEQYF. The chain carries TRBV5-1 and TRBJ2-7; 9 bases map to TRBD1. The CDR3 contains 15 residues. Germline V gives CDR1 SGHRS, CDR2 YFSETQ. The trim removed 0 bases at V and 5 bases at J, leaving 6 bases unmatched.

The chain uses TRBV5-8 and TRBJ2-7; no firm D call. In germline, CDR1 is SGHTS, CDR2 YDEGEE. This CDR3 is built from 14 residues. With 2 bases removed from V and 5 bases from J, the gap between germline ends came to 14 bases. The CDR3 loop reads CASSFGRSSNEQYF. The CDR3, as DNA: TGTGCCAGCAGCTTTGGGCGGAGTTCCAACGAGCAGTACTTC.

The chain employs TRBV7-9 and TRBJ1-1, with a possible D match to TRBD1 (5 bases). Germline V CDR1 and CDR2: SEHNR, FQNEAQ (reference sequence). The CDR3 loop spans 14 amino acids. V gave up 3 bases and J gave up 0 bases, with 8 bases separating them. CDR3 sequence: CASSFDSLNTEAFF. CDR3 coding DNA: TGTGCCAGCAGCTTCGACAGCCTGAACACTGAAGCTTTCTTT.

The J gene is TRBJ1-1, the V gene TRBV5-1; possibly TRBD1 for D (5 bases). The V end lost 6 bases, the J end lost 4 bases, and 25 bases lay between the germline ends. CDR3 length: 17 residues. Germline CDR1 reads SGHRS; CDR2 reads YFSETQ. This chain's CDR3 is CASIDSGDYPSSTEAFF. Here the CDR3 DNA reads TGCGCCAGCATCGACAGCGGGGATTATCCGTCAAGCACTGAAGCTTTCTTT.

The V gene is TRBV27, the J gene TRBJ2-1, with a possible D match to TRBD2 (6 bases). Per germline, CDR1 MNHEY and CDR2 SMNVEV (reference sequence). The CDR3 has 16 amino acids. The V and J ends lost 2 bases and 4 bases respectively, with 15 bases between them. The CDR3 DNA reads as TGTGCCAGCAGTTTAGAAGGCGGGACTGTTTACAATGAGCAGTTCTTC. As protein: CASSLEGGTVYNEQFF.

The chain carries TRBV29-1 and TRBJ1-4; D possibly corresponds to TRBD1 (5 bases). V was shortened by 6 bases and J by 1 base, with 15 bases between the two germline ends. This CDR3 is built from 15 residues. Germline V gives CDR1 SQVTM, CDR2 ANQGSEA. The CDR3 loop reads CSVLSGTETNEKLFF. The CDR3 region has the DNA TGCAGCGTGCTCAGTGGGACGGAAACTAATGAAAAACTGTTTTTT.

This chain links TRBV13 with TRBJ2-7; possible D gene TRBD1, 5 bases. This CDR3 contains 13 residues. Trimming took 4 bases from V and 3 from J, leaving 10 bases between them. The germline CDR1 and CDR2 sequences are PRHDT and FYEKMQ (reference sequence). CDR3 nucleotide sequence: TGTGCCAGCAGCTCAGGAAGGGGCTACGAGCAGTACTTC. It translates to CASSSGRGYEQYF.

The rearrangement links TRBV9 to TRBJ2-7, with 9 nucleotides matching TRBD1. Losses at the gene ends were 5 bases for V and 4 bases for J; bases not matched to a gene: 10. This CDR3 has 15 residues. Germline-derived CDR1 and CDR2 are SGDLS and YYNGEE. CDR3 in DNA: TGTGCCAGCAGTGGACTGGGACAGGGAGGGTACGAGCAGTACTTC. It yields the protein CASSGLGQGGYEQYF. Drawing the rest from reference TRBV9 and TRBJ2-7, the complete variable domain is DSGVTQTPKHLITATGQRVTLRCSPRSGDLSVYWYQQSLDQGLQFLIQYYNGEERAKGNILERFSAQQFPDLHSELNLSSLELGDSALYFCASSGLGQGGYEQYFGPGTRLTVT.

The genes are TRBV4-1 and TRBJ2-1, with TRBD2 as a possible D gene (6 bases). Germline V gene sequence: CDR1 MGHRA, CDR2 YSYEKL. The CDR3 contains 15 residues. Trimming took off 0 bases at V and 10 bases at J, with 16 bases between the two ends. CDR3 amino acids: CASSQDIERREEQFF. The CDR3 nucleotides are TGCGCCAGCAGCCAAGATATTGAGCGGCGGGAAGAGCAGTTCTTC.

CDR3 nucleotide sequence: TGTGCCAGCAGTTTCCCGGGACTGGACGGGGAGCAGTACTTC. The encoded protein is CASSFPGLDGEQYF. This sequence joins TRBV27 and TRBJ2-7; a possible D gene is TRBD2 (6 bases). The ends were cut back, 3 bases at V and 7 bases at J, with 16 bases in the middle. Germline V gene sequence: CDR1 MNHEY, CDR2 SMNVEV (reference sequence). There are 14 residues in the CDR3.

The V gene is TRBV9, the J gene TRBJ1-1, with D unclear. Trimming took off 2 bases at V and 1 base at J, with 9 bases between the two ends. The CDR3 consists of 14 residues. CDR1 and CDR2 (germline): SGDLS, YYNGEE. The CDR3 DNA follows: TGTGCCAGCAGCGTTCACAGTTCGAACACTGAAGCTTTCTTT. Translation gives CASSVHSSNTEAFF.

The chain recombines TRBV15 with TRBJ2-5, with D hard to call. V was cut by 8 bases and J by 2 bases, with 9 bases left in between. This CDR3 is 12 amino acids long. Germline CDR1 and CDR2: LNHNV and YYDKDF (reference sequence). CDR3 sequence (DNA): TGTGCCACCCAGGATAAACAAGAGACCCAGTACTTC. This codes for CATQDKQETQYF. Together with reference TRBV15 and TRBJ2-5, the CDR3 gives the full variable domain: DAMVIQNPRYQVTQFGKPVTLSCSQTLNHNVMYWYQQKSSQAPKLLFHYYDKDFNNEADTPDNFQSRRPNTSFCFLDIRSPGLGDTAMYLCATQDKQETQYFGPGTRLLVL.

This chain uses TRBV4-1 with TRBJ2-1, with D possibly matching TRBD1 (6 bases). Germline V gene data show CDR1 as MGHRA and CDR2 as YSYEKL. This CDR3 is built from 15 residues. The V and J ends lost 3 bases and 4 bases respectively, with 13 bases between them. The CDR3 sequence: CASSHRDMGYNEQFF. The DNA for the CDR3 is TGCGCCAGCAGCCACCGGGACATGGGTTACAATGAGCAGTTCTTC.

The V call is TRBV2, the J call TRBJ1-1; no firm D call. The ends were cut back, 3 bases at V and 0 bases at J, with 14 bases in the middle. The CDR3 consists of 16 residues. Germline V gives CDR1 SNHLY, CDR2 FYNNEI. This chain's CDR3 is CASSETQNAMNTEAFF. CDR3 nucleotide sequence: TGTGCCAGCAGTGAGACCCAAAATGCCATGAACACTGAAGCTTTCTTT.